The following is a TCR beta chain sequence with its context. The sample originates from a study of T cell responses to AZD1222 COVID-19 vaccine. CDR1 MNHEY and CDR2 SVGAGI come from the germline V gene. The CDR3 totals 14 residues. V shed 6 bases and J shed 5 bases, with 16 bases lying between them. Sequencing was performed with immunoSEQ multiplex PCR; in TCRdb, only in-frame clones are kept and a portion is missing. The data show around 200,000 clones, 85% to 90% seen once. The chain links TRBV6-5 to TRBJ1-2, with D unresolved. This specimen consisted of peripheral blood, obtained on day 0 of AZD1222 vaccination. This TCR was recovered from an adult in good health. DNA of the CDR3: TGTGCCAGCAGGAGACTATCTACGAAGTATGGCTACACCTTC. Residues: CASRRLSTKYGYTF.